This T cell receptor (beta chain) was captured by sequencing in a study of blood T cell repertoires in COVID-19 (dated by TCRdb to the early 2020s). About the investigation overall: Samples from collaborators originated in the United States, Italy and Spain and spanned both the acute and convalescent phases of COVID-19. The material from the prospective study consisted of cDNA or gDNA derived from T cells, B-cell-depleted T cells, or PBMCs. Deeply sampled blood TCRbeta repertoires from subjects exposed to, actively infected with, or recovered from COVID-19 were included in the dataset. The repertoires were released in a freely available public database meant as a resource for research on the immune response to SARS-CoV-2. Samples were obtained from the ongoing ImmuneRACE study (first 160 participants) and from roughly 1,300 subjects provided by 6 global collaborators. Sample metadata almost always included a de-identified subject ID, COVID-19 status, age in years and sex. Where HLA class I and class II types were available, the types were taken from metadata supplied by the sample provider, not from assay-based typing. The research as a whole found: The quantity of clinical and demographic metadata differed by source and by participant and was supplied without curation.

TCRbeta CDR3 regions were amplified from genomic DNA using the immunoSEQ Assay, a bias-controlled multiplex PCR. Regarding the original processing steps: The number of nucleated cells in each sample was estimated by amplification of reference gene primers within the assay. To quantify the absolute abundance of each unique TCRbeta CDR3 rearrangement, sequence reads were collapsed and filtered. Productive Simpson clonality was computed per sample as the square root of Simpson's diversity index over productive rearrangements. Imported from immuneACCESS, the table was reduced by TCRdb to in-frame sequences with V and J called. These copies leave out some clones; in studies compared against another copy, an unresolved V gene accounts for under half, and the cause of the remainder is not known. V and J calls and clone size are given by that table; D and trimming were obtained from the DNA. This sample holds roughly 260,000 clones; approximately 86% were observed only once. Approximately 9.8% of the sample goes to the ten largest clones.

Samples from volunteer blood donors who had recovered from COVID-19 were contributed by a second Seattle source. Each collaborating institution followed its own protocols to collect whole blood in K2EDTA tubes. For TCRbeta analysis, collaborator samples were shipped as frozen whole blood, as isolated PBMCs, or as DNA extracted from either sample type. Comments on this clone: Its antigen remains unidentified. One base away there is no much larger clone; base qualities are not given.

CDR1 and CDR2, looked up from the germline V gene, are SGHVS and FNYEAQ. The CDR3 contains 14 residues, cysteine and phenylalanine counted. Only the CDR3 DNA is retained, 42 bases long and in frame from the first base. Germline trimming amounts to 5 bases on V and 7 bases on J, with 10 as the count of junction bases outside the gene matches. The chain employs TRBV7-6 and TRBJ1-1; 7 bases in between match TRBD1. The TCR was taken from a man aged 40-50 years who had recovered from COVID-19. The sample comprised peripheral blood. The CDR3 region reads CASSLKRGDSEAFF. The sequenced DNA is TGTGCCAGCAGCCTTAAAAGGGGGGACAGTGAAGCTTTCTTT. Supplemented by the reference TRBV7-6 and TRBJ1-1 proteins around the CDR3, the complete variable domain is GAGVSQSPRYKVTKRGQDVALRCDPISGHVSLYWYRQALGQGPEFLTYFNYEAQQDKSGLPNDRFSAERPEGSISTLTIQRTEQRDSAMYRCASSLKRGDSEAFFGQGTRLTVV.